Listed here is a single TCR beta chain. The data derive from a study of blood T cell repertoires in COVID-19. Using immunoSEQ multiplex PCR, the repertoire was profiled, and TCRdb retains in-frame clones only, with some absent. The sample records fewer than 30,000 clones, 83% being singletons. With V trimmed by 6 bases and J by 0 bases, 8 bases remained unmatched. Germline values: CDR1 MNHEY, CDR2 SVGAGI. The CDR3 extends over 15 amino acids. This sequence originates from a human donor in a cohort sampled during active COVID-19. The rearrangement links TRBV6-5 to TRBJ2-7, with 7 bases aligning to TRBD2. The sample was peripheral blood. CDR3 sequence: CASRMTGGLSYEQYF. The DNA of the CDR3 is TGTGCCAGCAGGATGACGGGGGGTCTCTCCTACGAGCAGTACTTC.